A single sample gave rise to the 10 T cell receptor beta chains below, sequenced in a study of T cells in Graves' hyperthyroidism and ophthalmopathy. TCR beta CDR3 regions were amplified from RNA. The HTBI set primed first-round TCR CDR3 RT-PCR. TCRdb itself ran the multiplex PCR reads through MiXCR, one entry per CDR3 protein. The repertoire has some 300,000 distinct CDR3 sequences, roughly 18% of them found once; the top ten carry less than 40%. The sample was blood. The source is a man between 45 and 60 years old with Graves' ophthalmopathy.

The V call is TRBV12-3 or TRBV12-4, the J call TRBJ2-5, with TRBD2 identical over 12 bases. The CDR3 runs 17 residues. J lost 2 bases, V lost 6 bases, and 10 bases had no gene match. The CDR3 protein is CASSWRGLAGIQETQYF. For the CDR3, the DNA is TGTGCCAGCAGCTGGAGGGGACTAGCGGGTATACAAGAGACCCAGTACTTC.

This clonotype has more than one count but fewer than ten. The chain joins TRBV19 to TRBJ1-1; a weak D match, TRBD1 (6 bases). The CDR3 consists of 14 residues. Per the germline V gene, CDR1 is LNHDA and CDR2 is SQIVND (reference sequence). V was trimmed by 3 bases and J by 2 bases, leaving 10 bases between them. The DNA for the CDR3 is TGTGCCAGTAGTATGGACAGAATTAACACTGAAGCTTTCTTT. Translation gives CASSMDRINTEAFF.

This clonotype was recorded at least ten times. V usage is TRBV7-3 and J usage is TRBJ2-1, with 8 bases lining up with TRBD1. Germline values: CDR1 SGHTA, CDR2 FQGTGA. CDR3 length: 15 amino acids. The ends lost 2 bases at V and 10 bases at J; junction bases unmatched: 10. The CDR3 coding sequence is TGTGCCAGCAGCTTATCAGGGGGCGCGTTGCGGGAGCAGTTCTTC. It translates to CASSLSGGALREQFF.

This clonotype was seen a few times. The CDR3, as DNA: TGTGCCATCAGTGAGTCTAGCGGGAGTGCAGATACGCAGTATTTT. Translation: CAISESSGSADTQYF. This chain uses TRBV10-3 with TRBJ2-3; 9 bases match TRBD2. Germline V gene data show CDR1 as ENHRY and CDR2 as SYGVKD. V was pared by 0 bases and J by 4 bases, with 2 bases of the junction left unmatched. This CDR3 comprises 15 residues.

This clonotype was observed at least ten times. The V and J genes are TRBV2 and TRBJ1-3; no clear D. CDR3 size: 14 residues. Trimming pared 3 bases from V and 7 bases from J, leaving 13 bases between. The germline gives CDR1 SNHLY, CDR2 FYNNEI. In DNA form, the CDR3 reads TGTGCCAGCAGTGAGGCGGCAGGCAGGAACACCATATATTTT. Amino acids: CASSEAAGRNTIYF.

This clonotype has more than one count but fewer than ten. The CDR3 DNA reads TGTGCCTGGAGTGTACGGGACAGGGTAGTTATAGGCTACACCTTC. It is translated as CAWSVRDRVVIGYTF. This chain connects TRBV30 to TRBJ1-2, with TRBD1 matching 9 bases. The CDR3 covers 15 residues. Trimming took 0 bases from V and 8 from J; bases not matched to a gene: 10. CDR1 and CDR2 (germline): GTSNPN, SVGIG (reference sequence).

The genes are TRBV6-1 and TRBJ2-7; perhaps D is TRBD1 or TRBD2 (6 bases each). Germline V gives CDR1 MNHNS, CDR2 SASEGT. The CDR3 length is 14 residues. V lost 4 bases, J lost 3 bases, and 13 bases lay in between. The CDR3, as DNA: TGTGCCAGCAGTGTCGGAGGAGGGGGCTACGAGCAGTACTTC. It yields the protein CASSVGGGGYEQYF.

The gene calls are TRBV6-5 and TRBJ2-7, with 9 bases matching TRBD1. V lost 4 bases and J lost 5; bases outside the gene matches: 6. The CDR3 has 14 residues. The germline V gene has CDR1 MNHEY and CDR2 SVGAGI. The CDR3 loop is CASSSGGQGNEQYF. The CDR3 DNA reads TGTGCCAGCAGTTCCGGGGGACAGGGTAACGAGCAGTACTTC.

This clonotype was counted a few times. The chain is built from TRBV20-1 and TRBJ2-1; 9 positions match TRBD2. Trimming at V came to 0 bases and at J to 9 bases, leaving 9 bases not matched to a gene. The CDR3 loop spans 15 amino acids. Germline CDR1 and CDR2: DFQATT and SNEGSKA (reference sequence). CDR3 sequence (DNA): TGCAGTGCTAGAGATCTAGCGGGAATCTTAGGTGAGCAGTTCTTC. Amino acid sequence: CSARDLAGILGEQFF.

The table lists this clonotype with a few counts. This chain uses TRBV20-1 with TRBJ2-5, with a tentative D call TRBD1 (6 bases). Trimming took 5 bases from V and 2 from J, leaving 18 bases between them. Germline-derived CDR1 and CDR2 are DFQATT and SNEGSKA (reference sequence). The CDR3 extends over 15 amino acids. The CDR3 coding sequence is TGCAGTGCTGCGACAACAGGGTTTCCACAAGAGACCCAGTACTTC. The encoded protein is CSAATTGFPQETQYF.